This entry describes one T cell receptor beta chain. The target antigen is unknown. TCR beta cDNA was generated via 5'RACE template switching incorporating UMIs. Reanalyzing the 5' RACE reads, TCRdb keeps one entry per CDR3 protein, without DNA. The sample features roughly 160,000 distinct CDR3 sequences, with roughly 21% in its top ten. The CDR3 is 13 amino acids. The germline V gene has CDR1 SGHRS and CDR2 YFSETQ. The data were obtained in a study of T cells expressing NK-cell markers. In the study overall: It was sorted CD3+CD56+NKG2C+, CD3+CD56+NKG2C- and CD3+CD56-NKG2C+ T cells that supplied the TCR beta repertoires. Of eight sequenced donors, seven were HCMV-seropositive and one HCMV-seronegative. General study results and limits: The study found these clonotypes also leading the CD3+CD56-NKG2C+ fraction in several donors.

The specimen was blood T cells: a sorted CD56 or NKG2C T cell subset, CD4+ or CD8+ T cells, or bulk PBMC T cells (not recorded which). This receptor was identified in a man aged 18-69 years in good health. The chain has TRBV5-1 and TRBJ1-2. The CDR3 spells CASRRTDPYGYTF.